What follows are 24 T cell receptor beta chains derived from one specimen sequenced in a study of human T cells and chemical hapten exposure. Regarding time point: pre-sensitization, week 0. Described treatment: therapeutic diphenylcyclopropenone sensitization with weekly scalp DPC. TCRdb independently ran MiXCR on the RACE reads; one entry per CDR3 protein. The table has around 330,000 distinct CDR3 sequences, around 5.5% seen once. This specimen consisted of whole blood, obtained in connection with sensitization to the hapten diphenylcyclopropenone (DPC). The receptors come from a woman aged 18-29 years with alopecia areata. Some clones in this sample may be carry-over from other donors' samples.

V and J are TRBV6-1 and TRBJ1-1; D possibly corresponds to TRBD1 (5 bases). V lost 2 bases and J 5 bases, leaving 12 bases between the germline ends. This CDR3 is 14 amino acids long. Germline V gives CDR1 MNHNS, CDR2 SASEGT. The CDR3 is CASSERQGRTEAFF. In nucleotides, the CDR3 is TGTGCCAGCAGTGAACGGCAGGGAAGGACTGAAGCTTTCTTT.

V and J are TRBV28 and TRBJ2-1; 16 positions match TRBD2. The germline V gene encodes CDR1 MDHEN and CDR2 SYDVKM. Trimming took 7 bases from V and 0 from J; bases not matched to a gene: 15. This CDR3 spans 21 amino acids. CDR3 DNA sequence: TGTGCCAGCACCAGGCGCCTGGGACTAGCGGGGGGGCAGGGCTCCTACAATGAGCAGTTCTTC. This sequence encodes CASTRRLGLAGGQGSYNEQFF.

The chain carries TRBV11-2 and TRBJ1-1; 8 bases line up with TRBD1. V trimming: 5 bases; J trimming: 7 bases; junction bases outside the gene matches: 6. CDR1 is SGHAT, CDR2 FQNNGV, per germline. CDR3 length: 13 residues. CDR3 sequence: CASSPDRVGEAFF. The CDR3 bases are TGTGCCAGCAGCCCGGACAGGGTAGGTGAAGCTTTCTTT.

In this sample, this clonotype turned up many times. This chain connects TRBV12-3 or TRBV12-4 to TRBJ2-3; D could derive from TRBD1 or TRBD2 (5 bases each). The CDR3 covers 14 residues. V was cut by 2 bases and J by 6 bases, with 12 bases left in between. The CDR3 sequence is CASSLSGAGDTQYF. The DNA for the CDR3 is TGTGCCAGCAGTTTATCCGGGGCCGGTGATACGCAGTATTTT.

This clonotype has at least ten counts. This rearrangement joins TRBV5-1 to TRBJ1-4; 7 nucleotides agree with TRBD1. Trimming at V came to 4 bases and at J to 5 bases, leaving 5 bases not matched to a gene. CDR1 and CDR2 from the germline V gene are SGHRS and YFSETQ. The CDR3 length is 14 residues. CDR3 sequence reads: CASSLRDSNEKLFF. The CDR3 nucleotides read TGCGCCAGCAGCCTCCGGGACAGCAATGAAAAACTGTTTTTT.

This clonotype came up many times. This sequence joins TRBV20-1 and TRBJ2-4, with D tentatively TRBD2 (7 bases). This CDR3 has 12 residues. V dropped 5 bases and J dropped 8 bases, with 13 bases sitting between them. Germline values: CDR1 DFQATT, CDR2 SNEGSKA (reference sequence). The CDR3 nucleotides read TGCAGTGCTCTTCAGGGGAGGGACATTCAGTACTTC. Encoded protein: CSALQGRDIQYF.

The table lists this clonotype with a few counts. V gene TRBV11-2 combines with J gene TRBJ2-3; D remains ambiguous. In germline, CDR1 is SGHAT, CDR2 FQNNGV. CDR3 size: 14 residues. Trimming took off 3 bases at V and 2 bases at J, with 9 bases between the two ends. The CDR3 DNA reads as TGTGCCAGCAGCTTTTCATGGGTCACAGATACGCAGTATTTT. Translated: CASSFSWVTDTQYF.

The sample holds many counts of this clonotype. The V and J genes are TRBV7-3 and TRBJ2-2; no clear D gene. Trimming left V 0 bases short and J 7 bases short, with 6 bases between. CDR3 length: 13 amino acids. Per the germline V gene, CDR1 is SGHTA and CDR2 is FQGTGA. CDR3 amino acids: CASSLTLDGELFF. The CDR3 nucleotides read TGTGCCAGCAGCTTAACGTTGGACGGGGAGCTGTTTTTT.

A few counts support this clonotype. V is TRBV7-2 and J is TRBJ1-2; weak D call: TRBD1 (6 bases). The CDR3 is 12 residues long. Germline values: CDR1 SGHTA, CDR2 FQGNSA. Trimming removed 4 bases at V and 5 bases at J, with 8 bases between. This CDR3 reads CASSYGQYGYTF. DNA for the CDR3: TGTGCCAGCAGCTATGGACAGTATGGCTACACCTTC. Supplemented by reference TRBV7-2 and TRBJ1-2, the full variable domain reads GAGVSQSPSNKVTEKGKDVELRCDPISGHTALYWYRQSLGQGLEFLIYFQGNSAPDKSGLPSDRFSAERTGGSVSTLTIQRTQQEDSAVYLCASSYGQYGYTFGSGTRLTVV.

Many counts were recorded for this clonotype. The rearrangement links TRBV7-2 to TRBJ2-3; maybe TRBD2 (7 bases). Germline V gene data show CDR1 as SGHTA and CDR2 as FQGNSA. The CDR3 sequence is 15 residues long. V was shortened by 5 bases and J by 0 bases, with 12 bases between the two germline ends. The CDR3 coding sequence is TGTGCCAGCAGCCCGGGGGGCCCTAGCACAGATACGCAGTATTTT. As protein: CASSPGGPSTDTQYF.

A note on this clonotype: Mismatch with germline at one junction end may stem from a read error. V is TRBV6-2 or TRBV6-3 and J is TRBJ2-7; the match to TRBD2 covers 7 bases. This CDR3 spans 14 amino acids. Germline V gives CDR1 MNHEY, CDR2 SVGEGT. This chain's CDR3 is CASSSLGDYYERYF. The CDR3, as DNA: TGTGCCAGCAGTTCCCTCGGGGACTACTACGAGCGGTACTTC.

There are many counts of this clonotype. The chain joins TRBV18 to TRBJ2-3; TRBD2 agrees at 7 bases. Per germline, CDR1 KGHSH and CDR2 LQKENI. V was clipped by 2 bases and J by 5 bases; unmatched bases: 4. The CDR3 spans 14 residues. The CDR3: CASSPYGGRDTQYF. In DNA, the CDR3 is TGTGCCAGCTCACCATACGGGGGGAGAGATACGCAGTATTTT.

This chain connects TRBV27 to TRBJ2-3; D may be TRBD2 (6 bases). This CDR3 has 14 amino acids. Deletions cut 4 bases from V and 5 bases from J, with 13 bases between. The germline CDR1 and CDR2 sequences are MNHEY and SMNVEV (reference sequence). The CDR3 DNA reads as TGTGCCAGCAGTTGGACGGGAGCGGGAGATACGCAGTATTTT. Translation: CASSWTGAGDTQYF.

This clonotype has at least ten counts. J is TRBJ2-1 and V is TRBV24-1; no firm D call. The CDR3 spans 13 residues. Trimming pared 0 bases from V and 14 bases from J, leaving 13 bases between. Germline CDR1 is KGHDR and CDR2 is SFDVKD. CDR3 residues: CATSDLSAPGEFF. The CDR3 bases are TGTGCCACCAGTGATTTGTCGGCTCCGGGTGAGTTCTTC.

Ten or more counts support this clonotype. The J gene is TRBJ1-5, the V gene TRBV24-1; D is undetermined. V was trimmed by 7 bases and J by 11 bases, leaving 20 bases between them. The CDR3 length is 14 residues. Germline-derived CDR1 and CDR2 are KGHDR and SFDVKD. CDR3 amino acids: CATSPGPLKSAQHF. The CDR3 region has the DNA TGTGCCACCAGCCCCGGGCCTCTAAAATCGGCCCAGCATTTT.

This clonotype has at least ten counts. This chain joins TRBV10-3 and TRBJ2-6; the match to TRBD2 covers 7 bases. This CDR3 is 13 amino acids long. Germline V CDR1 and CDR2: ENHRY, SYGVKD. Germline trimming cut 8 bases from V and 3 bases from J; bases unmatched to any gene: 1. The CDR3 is CAIAGDGANVLTF. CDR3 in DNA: TGTGCCATCGCGGGAGATGGGGCCAACGTCCTGACTTTC.

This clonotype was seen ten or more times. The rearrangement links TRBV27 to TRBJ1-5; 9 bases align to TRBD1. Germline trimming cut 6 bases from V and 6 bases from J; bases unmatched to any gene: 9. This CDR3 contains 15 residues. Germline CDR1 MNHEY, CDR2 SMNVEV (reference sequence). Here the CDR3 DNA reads TGTGCCAGCAGAAGACAGGGGGAAACTGGTCAGCCCCAGCATTTT. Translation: CASRRQGETGQPQHF.

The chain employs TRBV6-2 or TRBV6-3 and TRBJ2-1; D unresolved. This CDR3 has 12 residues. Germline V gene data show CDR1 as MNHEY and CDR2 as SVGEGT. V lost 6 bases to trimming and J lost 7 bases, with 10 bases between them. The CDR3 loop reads CASSEFENEQFF. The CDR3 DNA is TGTGCCAGCAGCGAATTTGAGAATGAGCAGTTCTTC.

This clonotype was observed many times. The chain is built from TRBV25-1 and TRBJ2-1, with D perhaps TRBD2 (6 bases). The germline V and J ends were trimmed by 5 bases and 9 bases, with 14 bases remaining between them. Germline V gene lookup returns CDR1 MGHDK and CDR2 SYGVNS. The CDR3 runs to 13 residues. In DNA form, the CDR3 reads TGTGCCAGCAGTCCCATCGGGAGCACTGAGCAGTTCTTC. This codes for CASSPIGSTEQFF.

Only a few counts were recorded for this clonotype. CDR3 protein: CASSRGHVYEQYF. The CDR3 nucleotides are TGTGCCAGCAGTCGGGGACATGTCTACGAGCAGTACTTC. This rearrangement joins TRBV6-2 or TRBV6-3 to TRBJ2-7; a possible D gene is TRBD1 (6 bases). From germline, CDR1 is MNHEY and CDR2 SVGEGT. V lost 5 bases and J 3 bases, leaving 11 bases between the germline ends. This CDR3 has 13 amino acids.

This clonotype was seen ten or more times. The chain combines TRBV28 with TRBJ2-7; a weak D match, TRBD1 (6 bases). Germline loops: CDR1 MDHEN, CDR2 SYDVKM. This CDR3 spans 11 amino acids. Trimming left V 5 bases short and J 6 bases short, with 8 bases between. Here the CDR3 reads CASSTGFEQYF. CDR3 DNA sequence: TGTGCCAGCAGTACAGGGTTCGAGCAGTACTTC.

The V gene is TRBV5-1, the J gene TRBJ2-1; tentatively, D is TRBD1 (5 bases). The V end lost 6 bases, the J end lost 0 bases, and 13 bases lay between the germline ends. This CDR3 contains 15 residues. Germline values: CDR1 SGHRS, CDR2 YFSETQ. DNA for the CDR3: TGCGCCAGCACTAGGGGTCCCCTCTCCTACAATGAGCAGTTCTTC. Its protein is CASTRGPLSYNEQFF.

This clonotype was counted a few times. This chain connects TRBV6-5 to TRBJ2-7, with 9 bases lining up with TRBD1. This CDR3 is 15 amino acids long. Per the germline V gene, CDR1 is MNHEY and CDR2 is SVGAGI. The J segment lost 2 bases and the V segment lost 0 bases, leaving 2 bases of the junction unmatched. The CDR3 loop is CASSYSDRGTYEQYF. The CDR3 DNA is TGTGCCAGCAGTTACTCGGACAGGGGTACCTACGAGCAGTACTTC.

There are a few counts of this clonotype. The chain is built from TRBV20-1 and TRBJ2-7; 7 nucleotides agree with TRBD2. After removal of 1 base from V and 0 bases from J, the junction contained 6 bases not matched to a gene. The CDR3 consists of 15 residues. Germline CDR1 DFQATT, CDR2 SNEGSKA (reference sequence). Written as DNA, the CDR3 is TGCAGTGCTAGAGCTTCGCGGGGGAGCTCCTACGAGCAGTACTTC. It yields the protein CSARASRGSSYEQYF.